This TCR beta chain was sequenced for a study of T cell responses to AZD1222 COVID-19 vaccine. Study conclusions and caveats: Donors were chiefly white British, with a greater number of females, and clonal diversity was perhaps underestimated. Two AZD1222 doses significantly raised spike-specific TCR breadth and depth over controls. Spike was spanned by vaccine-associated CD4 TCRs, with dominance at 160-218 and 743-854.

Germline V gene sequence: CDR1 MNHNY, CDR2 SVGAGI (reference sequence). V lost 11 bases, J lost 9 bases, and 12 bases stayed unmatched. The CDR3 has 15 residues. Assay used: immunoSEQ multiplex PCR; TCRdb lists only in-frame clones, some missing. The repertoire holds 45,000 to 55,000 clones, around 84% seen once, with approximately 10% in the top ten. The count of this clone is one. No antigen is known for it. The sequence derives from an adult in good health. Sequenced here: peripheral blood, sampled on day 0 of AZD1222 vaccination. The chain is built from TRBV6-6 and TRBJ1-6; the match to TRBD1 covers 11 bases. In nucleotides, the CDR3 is TGTGCCGGGTGGACAGGGGGCTTTAGTGGTTCACCCCTCCACTTT. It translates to CAGWTGGFSGSPLHF.